This T cell receptor (beta chain) was obtained from a study of blood T cell repertoires in COVID-19. About the study: The United States, Italy and Spain provided the acute and convalescent COVID-19 samples. From T cells, B-cell-depleted T cells, or PBMCs came the material, which was cDNA or gDNA.

The protocol was immunoSEQ multiplex PCR, while the TCRdb copy is restricted to in-frame clones and leaves out a portion. Counted here are about 120,000 clones, 85% to 90% occurring once; the ten biggest clones make up 0.88%. Germline V gene lookup returns CDR1 SGHTS and CDR2 YDEGEE. This CDR3 is built from 16 residues. Deletions cut 0 bases from V and 2 bases from J, with 13 bases between. The chain links TRBV5-8 to TRBJ2-3; the D gene is possibly TRBD2 (6 bases). This sequence was found in a woman between 45 and 60 years old with active or convalescent COVID-19. Sequencing was done on a sample of peripheral blood. In DNA form, the CDR3 reads TGTGCCAGCAGCTTGGGGCTAGCGTCCACCACAGATACGCAGTATTTT. This codes for CASSLGLASTTDTQYF.